The 23 T cell receptor beta chains below come from one sample, sequenced in a study of OX40 agonist ivuxolimab in advanced cancers. Here immunoSEQ multiplex PCR was the method, and the copy in TCRdb shows in-frame clones only, minus some. The sample has roughly 80,000 clones, around 87% seen once. The sequences come from CD4+ or CD8+ T cells sorted from blood, collected in a trial of the OX40 agonist ivuxolimab. Receptor source: an adult with an advanced solid tumor such as melanoma, head and neck, liver or kidney cancer.

The gene calls are TRBV11-3 and TRBJ2-6; D unresolved. Trimming removed 0 bases at V and 3 bases at J, with 6 bases between. The CDR3 has 15 amino acids. Germline V gene lookup returns CDR1 SGHNT and CDR2 YENEEA. CDR3 amino acids: CASSLDHVGANVLTF. The DNA for the CDR3 is TGTGCCAGCAGCTTAGACCATGTTGGGGCCAACGTCCTGACTTTC.

This chain uses TRBV9 with TRBJ1-2; maybe TRBD1 (5 bases). Looked up from germline, CDR1 is SGDLS and CDR2 is YYNGEE. V shed 2 bases and J shed 0 bases, with 14 bases lying between them. CDR3 length: 16 residues. The CDR3 sequence is CASSVGSGGANYGYTF. CDR3 in DNA: TGTGCCAGCAGCGTGGGCTCCGGGGGAGCTAACTATGGCTACACCTTC.

The chain has TRBV18 and TRBJ2-5; a weak D match, TRBD2 (7 bases). V lost 3 bases to trimming and J lost 4 bases, with 12 bases between them. This CDR3 has 14 residues. The germline V gene encodes CDR1 KGHSH and CDR2 LQKENI. DNA for the CDR3: TGTGCCAGCTCACCTACAGGGAGGGGAGAGACCCAGTACTTC. This encodes CASSPTGRGETQYF. The whole variable domain, remainder taken from reference TRBV18 and TRBJ2-5, is NAGVMQNPRHLVRRRGQEARLRCSPMKGHSHVYWYRQLPEEGLKFMVYLQKENIIDESGMPKERFSAEFPKEGPSILRIQQVVRGDSAAYFCASSPTGRGETQYFGPGTRLLVL.

The chain uses TRBV14 and TRBJ1-1; no definite D call. Looked up from germline, CDR1 is SGHDN and CDR2 is FVKESK. Trimming left V 2 bases short and J 5 bases short, with 9 bases between. CDR3 length equals 13 residues. CDR3 sequence reads: CASSQSYLTEAFF. CDR3 coding DNA: TGTGCCAGCAGCCAAAGCTACCTGACTGAAGCTTTCTTT.

V usage is TRBV29-1 and J usage is TRBJ1-2; D gene ambiguous. Germline CDR1 reads SQVTM; CDR2 reads ANQGSEA. This CDR3 region has 13 residues. The V gene lost 4 bases and the J gene lost 4 bases, with 13 bases spanning the gap. CDR3 amino acids: CSVVLTSTYGYTF. CDR3 coding DNA: TGCAGCGTTGTTCTCACCAGCACCTATGGCTACACCTTC.

The genes are TRBV7-9 and TRBJ2-1; weak D call: TRBD2 (7 bases). The germline V gene has CDR1 SEHNR and CDR2 FQNEAQ (reference sequence). The CDR3 is 15 amino acids. The V end lost 2 bases, the J end lost 5 bases, and 13 bases lay between the germline ends. For the CDR3, the DNA is TGTGCCAGCAGCTTAAGGGGGGACTACCACAATGAGCAGTTCTTC. Residues: CASSLRGDYHNEQFF.

The chain employs TRBV2 and TRBJ1-5; D is perhaps TRBD1 (6 bases). This CDR3 contains 13 residues. CDR1 and CDR2 (germline): SNHLY, FYNNEI. V gave up 6 bases and J gave up 6 bases, with 12 bases separating them. The CDR3 protein is CASSLQGSQPQHF. The CDR3 DNA sequence: TGTGCCAGCAGCCTACAGGGTAGTCAGCCCCAGCATTTT. Full variable domain (outside the CDR3, taken from reference TRBV2 and TRBJ1-5): EPEVTQTPSHQVTQMGQEVILRCVPISNHLYFYWYRQILGQKVEFLVSFYNNEISEKSEIFDDQFSVERPDGSNFTLKIRSTKLEDSAMYFCASSLQGSQPQHFGDGTRLSIL.

The chain is built from TRBV18 and TRBJ2-7; D may match TRBD1 or TRBD2 (5 bases each). The length of the CDR3 is 14 residues. CDR1 is KGHSH, CDR2 LQKENI, per germline. Trimming cost V 2 bases and J 1 base, with 9 bases left between them. The CDR3 reads CASSPGGGSYEQYV. CDR3 nucleotide sequence: TGTGCCAGCTCACCAGGGGGTGGTTCCTACGAGCAGTACGTC.

CDR3 nucleotides: TGTGCCAGCAGCTTACGACAGCCAGAGAACACCGGGGAGCTGTTTTTT. It codes for CASSLRQPENTGELFF. The J gene is TRBJ2-2, the V gene TRBV7-3; tentatively, D is TRBD1 (5 bases). V lost 2 bases and J lost 1, with 11 bases in between. This CDR3 spans 16 amino acids. Per the germline V gene, CDR1 is SGHTA and CDR2 is FQGTGA.

The rearrangement links TRBV11-2 to TRBJ1-1; no clear D. Trimming removed 0 bases from V and 5 bases from J, with 7 bases in between. CDR3 length equals 13 residues. From germline, CDR1 is SGHAT and CDR2 FQNNGV. The CDR3 here is CASSLDGQTEAFF. The CDR3 nucleotides are TGTGCCAGCAGCTTAGATGGGCAGACTGAAGCTTTCTTT.

As concerns this clone: The same CDR3 also results from other DNA sequences found in this sample. The rearrangement uses TRBV18 and TRBJ2-1; 13 bases align to TRBD2. The germline V gene has CDR1 KGHSH and CDR2 LQKENI. The CDR3 length is 16 residues. V dropped 3 bases and J dropped 1; count of bases not matched to a gene: 0. The CDR3 spells CASSPGLAGSYNEQFF. The CDR3 nucleotides read TGTGCCAGCTCACCGGGACTAGCGGGATCCTACAATGAGCAGTTCTTC.

The chain has TRBV28 and TRBJ1-1, with unresolved D. V lost 4 bases and J 5 bases, leaving 8 bases between the germline ends. CDR1 is MDHEN, CDR2 SYDVKM, per germline. The CDR3 is 12 amino acids. The CDR3 is CASSSGYTEAFF. The CDR3 DNA is TGTGCCAGCAGTTCAGGTTATACTGAAGCTTTCTTT. The full variable domain, rest sourced from reference TRBV28 and TRBJ1-1, is DVKVTQSSRYLVKRTGEKVFLECVQDMDHENMFWYRQDPGLGLRLIYFSYDVKMKEKGDIPEGYSVSREKKERFSLILESASTNQTSMYLCASSSGYTEAFFGQGTRLTVV.

CDR3 sequence: CASSPGQSSNQPQHF. The CDR3 DNA follows: TGTGCCAGTAGTCCGGGACAGAGTAGCAATCAGCCCCAGCATTTT. The V call is TRBV19, the J call TRBJ1-5; TRBD1 matches 7 bases. The junction had 4 bases not matched to a gene; V was cut back by 5 bases and J by 0 bases. The CDR3 length is 15 residues. Germline values: CDR1 LNHDA, CDR2 SQIVND (reference sequence).

The rearrangement joins TRBV6-1 to TRBJ2-7, with D possibly being TRBD1 (6 bases). V was clipped by 5 bases and J by 3 bases, with 8 bases between them. The germline CDR1 and CDR2 sequences are MNHNS and SASEGT. The CDR3 length is 12 residues. The CDR3 nucleotides are TGTGCCAGCAGTTTACAGGGCTACGAGCAGTACGTC. It codes for CASSLQGYEQYV.

This clone appeared a single time. V usage is TRBV25-1 and J usage is TRBJ1-2; D is uncertain. The CDR3 contains 15 residues. CDR1 is MGHDK, CDR2 SYGVNS, per germline. V was shortened by 8 bases and J by 3 bases, with 19 bases between the two germline ends. The CDR3 is CASPVKLFLDYGYTF. The DNA for the CDR3 is TGTGCCAGCCCAGTGAAACTGTTTTTAGACTATGGCTACACCTTC.

The DNA for the CDR3 is TGCGCCAGCAGCCCTCAGGGTGGGGACACCATATATTTT. This sequence encodes CASSPQGGDTIYF. The V gene is TRBV5-1, the J gene TRBJ1-3; D perhaps matches TRBD1 (5 bases). The CDR3 has 13 amino acids. Trimming removed 4 bases from V and 8 bases from J, with 13 bases in between. The V gene's germline CDR1 is SGHRS and CDR2 YFSETQ.

V and J are TRBV10-3 and TRBJ2-3; TRBD1 might be the D (6 bases). With 4 bases removed from V and 8 bases from J, the gap between germline ends came to 19 bases. Per the germline V gene, CDR1 is ENHRY and CDR2 is SYGVKD. This CDR3 has 15 amino acids. The CDR3 DNA sequence: TGTGCCATCAGTGTCGAGGGTACAGGGAAGGGTACGCAGTATTTT. Amino acid sequence: CAISVEGTGKGTQYF.

V gene TRBV7-9 combines with J gene TRBJ2-2; TRBD1 matches 8 bases. Germline CDR1 is SEHNR and CDR2 is FQNEAQ (reference sequence). Trimming took 4 bases from V and 6 from J; bases not matched to a gene: 10. The CDR3 is 16 amino acids. CDR3 coding DNA: TGTGCCAGCAGCTCCGGACAGGGAACGACGGCCGGGGAGCTGTTTTTT. This gives the protein CASSSGQGTTAGELFF.

The chain employs TRBV10-2 and TRBJ1-5; no definite D call. Germline values: CDR1 WSHSY, CDR2 SAAADI. Between the trimmed V and J ends, which lost 8 bases and 7 bases, there was a span of 15 bases. The CDR3 runs 13 residues. The CDR3 reads CASLRTLGQPQHF. The CDR3 bases are TGCGCCAGCCTCAGAACGTTAGGACAGCCCCAGCATTTT.

The DNA for the CDR3 is TGTGCCAGCGCTGCAGACAGGGGTGGAGGAGATACGCAGTATTTT. Protein: CASAADRGGGDTQYF. V is TRBV19 and J is TRBJ2-3; 8 bases are a match to TRBD1. V trimming: 9 bases; J trimming: 5 bases; junction bases outside the gene matches: 13. This CDR3 contains 15 residues. CDR1 is LNHDA and CDR2 is SQIVND in the germline V gene (reference sequence).

This chain links TRBV5-1 with TRBJ1-2; 9 nucleotides match TRBD1. CDR1 and CDR2 from the germline V gene are SGHRS and YFSETQ. The CDR3 runs to 15 residues. With V trimmed by 4 bases and J by 8 bases, 12 bases remained unmatched. The DNA of the CDR3 is TGCGCCAGCAGCCCGGAGGGACAGGGACTGGCGGGCTACACCTTC. As protein: CASSPEGQGLAGYTF.

The chain recombines TRBV2 with TRBJ2-5, with D perhaps TRBD2 (6 bases). Germline CDR1 reads SNHLY; CDR2 reads FYNNEI. V was cut by 7 bases and J by 3 bases, with 15 bases left in between. The CDR3 totals 14 residues. CDR3 nucleotides: TGTGCCAGCACTAGTCCTAGCGCCAAAGAGACCCAGTACTTC. As protein: CASTSPSAKETQYF. The entire variable domain, with the rest obtained from reference TRBV2 and TRBJ2-5, is as follows: EPEVTQTPSHQVTQMGQEVILRCVPISNHLYFYWYRQILGQKVEFLVSFYNNEISEKSEIFDDQFSVERPDGSNFTLKIRSTKLEDSAMYFCASTSPSAKETQYFGPGTRLLVL.

This clone was counted only a few times. This chain links TRBV30 with TRBJ1-1; the D is unclear. The CDR3 is 14 amino acids. V was shortened by 4 bases and J by 5 bases, with 17 bases between the two germline ends. In germline, CDR1 is GTSNPN, CDR2 SVGIG (reference sequence). CDR3 coding DNA: TGTGCCTGGAACCTGAATTGGGGAAATACTGAAGCTTTCTTT. Its protein product is CAWNLNWGNTEAFF.